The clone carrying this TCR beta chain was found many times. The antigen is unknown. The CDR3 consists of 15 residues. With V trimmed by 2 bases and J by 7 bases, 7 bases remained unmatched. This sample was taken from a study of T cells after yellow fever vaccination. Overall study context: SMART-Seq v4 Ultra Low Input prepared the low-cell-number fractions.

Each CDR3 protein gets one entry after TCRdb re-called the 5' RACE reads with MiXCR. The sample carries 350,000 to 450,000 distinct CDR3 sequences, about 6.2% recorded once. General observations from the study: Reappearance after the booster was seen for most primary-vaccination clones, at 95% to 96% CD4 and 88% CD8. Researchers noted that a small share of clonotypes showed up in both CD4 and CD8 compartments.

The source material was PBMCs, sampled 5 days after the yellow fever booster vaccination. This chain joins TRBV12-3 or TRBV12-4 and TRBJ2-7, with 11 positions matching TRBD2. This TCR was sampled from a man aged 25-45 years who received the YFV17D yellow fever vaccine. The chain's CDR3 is CASSLNGASGREQYF. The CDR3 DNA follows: TGTGCCAGCAGTTTAAACGGGGCTAGCGGGAGGGAGCAGTACTTC.